This TCR beta chain was captured by sequencing in a study of T cells in Graves' hyperthyroidism and ophthalmopathy. Germline CDR1 is SGHVS and CDR2 is FQNEAQ. This CDR3 region has 15 residues. This clonotype appeared a few times. The junction departs from germline at one end; a sequencing error may be responsible. The TCR beta CDR3 regions underwent amplification using RNA transcripts as the source. The study used the HTBI primer set for a first-round RT-PCR of the TCR CDR3. Using its own MiXCR run on the multiplex PCR reads, TCRdb lists one record per CDR3 protein. The sample records over 500,000 distinct CDR3 sequences, roughly 15% being singletons.

Material for sequencing was blood. The chain links TRBV7-8 to TRBJ1-1; D perhaps matches TRBD1 (5 bases). This clonotype was obtained from a woman aged 30 to 39 with Graves' ophthalmopathy. CDR3 residues: CAGSLERGYGTEAFF. For the CDR3, the DNA is TGTGCCGGCAGCTTAGAAAGGGGCTATGGCACTGAAGCTTTCTTT.